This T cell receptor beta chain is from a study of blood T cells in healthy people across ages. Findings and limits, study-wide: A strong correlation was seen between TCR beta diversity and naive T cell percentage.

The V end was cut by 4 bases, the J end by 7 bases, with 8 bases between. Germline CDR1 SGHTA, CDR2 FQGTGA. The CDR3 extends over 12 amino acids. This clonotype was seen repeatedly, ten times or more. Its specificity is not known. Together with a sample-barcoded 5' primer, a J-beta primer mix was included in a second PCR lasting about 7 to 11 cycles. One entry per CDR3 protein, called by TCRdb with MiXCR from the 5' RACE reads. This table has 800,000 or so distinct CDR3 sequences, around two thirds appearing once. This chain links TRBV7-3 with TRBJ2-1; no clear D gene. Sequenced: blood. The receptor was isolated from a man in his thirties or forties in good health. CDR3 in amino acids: CASSSDWNEQFF. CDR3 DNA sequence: TGTGCCAGCAGCTCAGACTGGAATGAGCAGTTCTTC. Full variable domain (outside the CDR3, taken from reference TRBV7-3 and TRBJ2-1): GAGVSQTPSNKVTEKGKYVELRCDPISGHTALYWYRQSLGQGPEFLIYFQGTGAADDSGLPNDRFFAVRPEGSVSTLKIQRTERGDSAVYLCASSSDWNEQFFGPGTRLTVL.